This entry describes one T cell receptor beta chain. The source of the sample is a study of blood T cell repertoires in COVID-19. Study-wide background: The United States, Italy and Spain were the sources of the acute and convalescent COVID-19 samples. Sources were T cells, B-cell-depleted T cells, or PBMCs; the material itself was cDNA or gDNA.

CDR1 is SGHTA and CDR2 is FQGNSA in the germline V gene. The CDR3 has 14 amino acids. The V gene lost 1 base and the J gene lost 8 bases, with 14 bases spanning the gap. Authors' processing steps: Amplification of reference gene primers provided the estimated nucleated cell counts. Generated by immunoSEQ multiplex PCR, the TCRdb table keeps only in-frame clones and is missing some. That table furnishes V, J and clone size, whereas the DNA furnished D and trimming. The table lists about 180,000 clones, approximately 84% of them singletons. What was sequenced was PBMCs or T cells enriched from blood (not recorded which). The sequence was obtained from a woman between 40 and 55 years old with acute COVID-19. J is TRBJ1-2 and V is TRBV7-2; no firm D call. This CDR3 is CASSLVKGGDGYTF. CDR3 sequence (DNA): TGTGCCAGCAGCTTAGTAAAGGGAGGAGACGGCTACACCTTC.